One sample yielded the 30 T cell receptor beta chains listed below, sequenced in a study of CD8 T cells in Susac syndrome. An amount of RNA that ranged from roughly 0.45 to 1 ug was reverse transcribed with random hexamers. TCRdb called the immunoSEQ multiplex PCR reads again in MiXCR, with one record for every CDR3 protein. The repertoire consists of tens of thousands of distinct CDR3 sequences, with about 95% occurring once and the leading ten covering about 0.3%. The sequencing sample was made of CD4+ T cells from PBMCs. These receptor sequences come from a human donor with Susac syndrome.

The chain recombines TRBV14 with TRBJ2-2; 7 bases fit TRBD2. Germline-derived CDR1 and CDR2 are SGHDN and FVKESK. CDR3 length: 14 amino acids. V shed 4 bases, J shed 1 base, and the junction held 0 bases outside the gene matches. CDR3 residues: CASSRTRNTGELFF. The CDR3 bases are TGTGCCAGCAGCCGGACTAGGAACACCGGGGAGCTGTTTTTT.

As for this clonotype: The CDR3 does not end in the conserved phenylalanine or tryptophan, so this is likely a read error. This chain links TRBV5-1 with TRBJ2-7; D may match TRBD1 or TRBD2 (7 bases each). Germline V gene sequence: CDR1 SGHRS, CDR2 YFSETQ. Trimming cost V 4 bases and J 2 bases, with 13 bases left between them. The length of the CDR3 is 14 residues. The CDR3 nucleotides read TGCGCCAGCAGCCCAGGGGGGGGTACCTACGAGCAGTACCTC. Its translation: CASSPGGGTYEQYL.

The V gene is TRBV30, the J gene TRBJ1-1; perhaps TRBD1 as D (5 bases). Germline-derived CDR1 and CDR2 are GTSNPN and SVGIG (reference sequence). Between the trimmed V and J ends, which lost 2 bases and 7 bases, there was a span of 14 bases. The CDR3 contains 13 residues. The CDR3 sequence: CAWSKGTRGEAFF. CDR3 bases: TGTGCCTGGAGTAAAGGGACCCGGGGTGAAGCTTTCTTT.

DNA of the CDR3: TGCGCCAGCAGCCAAGATTACGGAGAGACCCAGTACTTC. Translation gives CASSQDYGETQYF. The chain is built from TRBV4-3 and TRBJ2-5; D remains ambiguous. Deletions cut 0 bases from V and 4 bases from J, with 6 bases between. Germline loops: CDR1 LGHNA, CDR2 YSLEER. The CDR3 loop spans 13 amino acids.

This sequence joins TRBV24-1 and TRBJ2-7; no clear D. From germline, CDR1 is KGHDR and CDR2 SFDVKD. The CDR3 spans 12 residues. The V end was cut by 9 bases, the J end by 0 bases, with 8 bases between. CDR3 bases: TGTGCCACCCGAGGCGACTCCTACGAGCAGTACTTC. It yields the protein CATRGDSYEQYF.

The chain links TRBV7-2 to TRBJ1-2; perhaps TRBD1 as D (6 bases). CDR1 and CDR2 from the germline V gene are SGHTA and FQGNSA. Trimming left V 3 bases short and J 4 bases short, with 9 bases between. CDR3 length equals 13 residues. The CDR3: CASSLADSYGYTF. DNA of the CDR3: TGTGCCAGCAGCTTGGCGGACAGCTATGGCTACACCTTC. The full variable domain, rest sourced from reference TRBV7-2 and TRBJ1-2, is GAGVSQSPSNKVTEKGKDVELRCDPISGHTALYWYRQSLGQGLEFLIYFQGNSAPDKSGLPSDRFSAERTGGSVSTLTIQRTQQEDSAVYLCASSLADSYGYTFGSGTRLTVV.

J is TRBJ2-5 and V is TRBV9; D uncertain. Trimming took 0 bases from V and 5 from J, leaving 11 bases between them. The CDR3 sequence is 14 residues long. Germline V gives CDR1 SGDLS, CDR2 YYNGEE. CDR3 residues: CASSVAIAGETQYF. In nucleotides, the CDR3 is TGTGCCAGCAGCGTAGCTATAGCCGGGGAGACCCAGTACTTC. The full variable domain, in which reference TRBV9 and TRBJ2-5 provide the parts outside the CDR3, is DSGVTQTPKHLITATGQRVTLRCSPRSGDLSVYWYQQSLDQGLQFLIQYYNGEERAKGNILERFSAQQFPDLHSELNLSSLELGDSALYFCASSVAIAGETQYFGPGTRLLVL.

The CDR3 nucleotides are TGTGCCTGGAGTCAGACAGGGGAAGAGAGAACTGGTGGCTACACCTTC. Encoded protein: CAWSQTGEERTGGYTF. The chain combines TRBV30 with TRBJ1-2; TRBD1 matches at 8 bases. The CDR3 has 16 amino acids. Per the germline V gene, CDR1 is GTSNPN and CDR2 is SVGIG (reference sequence). With V trimmed by 2 bases and J by 7 bases, 15 bases remained unmatched.

The rearrangement links TRBV6-6 to TRBJ1-6; 9 bases align to TRBD1. The CDR3 loop spans 14 amino acids. V lost 10 bases to trimming and J lost 8 bases; unmatched junction nucleotides: 9. CDR1 is MNHNY and CDR2 is SVGAGI in the germline V gene (reference sequence). In DNA, the CDR3 is TGTGCCACCCTACCGGGACAGGGATATTCACCCCTCCACTTT. Its translation is CATLPGQGYSPLHF.

The chain combines TRBV23-1 with TRBJ1-2; the D gene is possibly TRBD1 (5 bases). TRBV23-1 is designated an ORF whose function remains uncertain. The CDR3 loop spans 18 amino acids. Trimming took off 6 bases at V and 7 bases at J, with 30 bases between the two ends. CDR3 nucleotide sequence: TGCGCCAGCAGGGGGCGGGGGGGATCACTTCTGAGGATGGGTGGCTACACCTTC. Residues: CASRGRGGSLLRMGGYTF.

CDR3 in amino acids: CASSLSPDRGTEAFF. CDR3 coding DNA: TGTGCCAGCAGTTTATCCCCGGACAGGGGCACTGAAGCTTTCTTT. V and J are TRBV12-3 or TRBV12-4 and TRBJ1-1, with TRBD1 matching over 9 bases. Trimming cost V 2 bases and J 4 bases; bases outside gene matches: 5. The CDR3 spans 15 residues.

This chain links TRBV3-1 with TRBJ2-7, with 10 bases identical to TRBD1. The germline CDR1 and CDR2 sequences are LGHDT and YNNKEL (reference sequence). The length of the CDR3 is 14 residues. The V segment lost 2 bases and the J segment 9 bases; nucleotides outside the gene matches: 7. CDR3 coding DNA: TGTGCCAGCAGCCAATCGACAGGGGGCGCGGTGCAGTACTTC. It specifies CASSQSTGGAVQYF.

A single count supports this clonotype. The rearrangement uses TRBV27 and TRBJ1-1; 9 bases are a match to TRBD1. Germline assignment: CDR1 MNHEY and CDR2 SMNVEV (reference sequence). V was pared by 8 bases and J by 1 base, with 8 bases of the junction left unmatched. This CDR3 has 15 amino acids. CDR3 protein: CASRQGQGPNTEAFF. CDR3 coding DNA: TGTGCCAGCCGACAGGGACAGGGTCCGAACACTGAAGCTTTCTTT.

This chain links TRBV5-4 with TRBJ2-1; the D gene could be TRBD1 or TRBD2 (5 bases each). The germline V gene encodes CDR1 SGHNT and CDR2 YYREEE (reference sequence). Deletions cut 0 bases from V and 6 bases from J, with 13 bases between. CDR3 size: 15 residues. CDR3 sequence reads: CASSLARGFGNEQFF. CDR3 in DNA: TGTGCCAGCAGCTTGGCGAGGGGTTTCGGCAATGAGCAGTTCTTC.

The chain joins TRBV23-1 to TRBJ1-6; a weak D match, TRBD1 (5 bases). TRBV23-1 qualifies as an ORF whose function is uncertain. The CDR3 has 19 residues. V was pared by 1 base and J by 5 bases, with 21 bases between. CDR3 sequence (DNA): TGCGCCAGCAGTCAATGGACGACAGCCAACCGACGACATAATTCACCCCTCCACTTT. It is translated as CASSQWTTANRRHNSPLHF.

The rearrangement links TRBV2 to TRBJ1-1; 9 bases match TRBD1. The CDR3 spans 13 residues. CDR1 SNHLY and CDR2 FYNNEI come from the germline V gene. Trimming cost V 8 bases and J 1 base; bases outside gene matches: 2. In DNA form, the CDR3 reads TGTGCCAGCCAGGGACAGGGGAACACTGAAGCTTTCTTT. Its translation is CASQGQGNTEAFF. The full variable domain, completed using reference TRBV2 and TRBJ1-1, is EPEVTQTPSHQVTQMGQEVILRCVPISNHLYFYWYRQILGQKVEFLVSFYNNEISEKSEIFDDQFSVERPDGSNFTLKIRSTKLEDSAMYFCASQGQGNTEAFFGQGTRLTVV.

This clonotype was observed once. The chain uses TRBV30 and TRBJ2-3; the match to TRBD2 covers 7 bases. The ends lost 3 bases at V and 5 bases at J; junction bases unmatched: 5. Per the germline V gene, CDR1 is GTSNPN and CDR2 is SVGIG (reference sequence). The length of the CDR3 is 13 residues. The CDR3 DNA is TGTGCCTGGAGGTCCAGCGGGGAAGATACGCAGTATTTT. Translation gives CAWRSSGEDTQYF.

The V and J genes are TRBV12-3 or TRBV12-4 and TRBJ1-2; D is perhaps TRBD1 (6 bases). The CDR3 sequence is 14 residues long. V was trimmed by 5 bases and J by 3 bases, leaving 13 bases between them. CDR3 sequence (DNA): TGTGCCAGCAGTCTAGGGGGATCGGACTATGGCTACACCTTC. Protein: CASSLGGSDYGYTF.

This rearrangement joins TRBV6-2 or TRBV6-3 to TRBJ2-1, with D perhaps matching TRBD1 (5 bases). Trimming took off 0 bases at V and 4 bases at J, with 7 bases between the two ends. The CDR3 is 14 residues long. CDR1 and CDR2 from the germline V gene are MNHEY and SVGEGT. CDR3 DNA: TGTGCCAGCAGTTACTCTAGACAGTACAATGAGCAGTTCTTC. As protein: CASSYSRQYNEQFF.

The gene calls are TRBV4-3 and TRBJ2-6; 7 bases agree with TRBD2. V shed 3 bases and J 0 bases; nucleotides not matched to a gene: 5. This CDR3 has 17 amino acids. The V gene's germline CDR1 is LGHNA and CDR2 YSLEER. The CDR3 region is CASSQGGSSSGANVLTF. DNA for the CDR3: TGCGCCAGCAGCCAGGGAGGGAGCTCCTCTGGGGCCAACGTCCTGACTTTC.

The V call is TRBV30, the J call TRBJ2-7; D remains unclear. The CDR3 totals 14 residues. V dropped 2 bases and J dropped 1 base, with 12 bases sitting between them. The germline CDR1 and CDR2 sequences are GTSNPN and SVGIG (reference sequence). The CDR3 reads CAWSPHSISYEQYF. CDR3 nucleotides: TGTGCCTGGAGTCCTCATTCCATATCCTACGAGCAGTACTTC.

V and J are TRBV12-3 or TRBV12-4 and TRBJ2-5; the match to TRBD1 covers 9 bases. J lost 5 bases, V lost 6 bases, and 7 bases had no gene match. The CDR3 has 14 residues. CDR3: CASSRTTGGETQYF. The CDR3 DNA follows: TGTGCCAGCAGCCGAACGACAGGGGGGGAGACCCAGTACTTC.

This chain joins TRBV5-6 and TRBJ2-4, with 7 bases matching TRBD2. Germline V lookup: CDR1 SGHDT, CDR2 YYEEEE. The CDR3 is 16 amino acids. The trim removed 5 bases at V and 5 bases at J, leaving 13 bases unmatched. The CDR3 here is CASSTLGEGNENIQYF. DNA for the CDR3: TGTGCCAGCAGTACACTAGGGGAGGGGAACGAAAACATTCAGTACTTC.

The V and J genes are TRBV5-4 and TRBJ1-5; D gene uncertain. Germline values: CDR1 SGHNT, CDR2 YYREEE (reference sequence). The CDR3 spans 15 residues. The germline V and J ends were trimmed by 0 bases and 4 bases, with 11 bases remaining between them. The CDR3 DNA reads as TGTGCCAGCAGCTTGGGTACCGGGGAGAATCAGCCCCAGCATTTT. Amino acid sequence: CASSLGTGENQPQHF.

This chain uses TRBV15 with TRBJ2-7; D is uncertain. Trimming stripped 1 base from V and 3 bases from J, with 7 bases between. CDR3 length equals 13 residues. Per germline, CDR1 LNHNV and CDR2 YYDKDF (reference sequence). The CDR3 region has the DNA TGTGCCACCAGCAGAGTGACGGGCTACGAGCAGTACTTC. Protein product: CATSRVTGYEQYF.

This clonotype was detected once. The chain combines TRBV20-1 with TRBJ2-7; 12 bases agree with TRBD2. The CDR3 has 16 residues. Germline trimming cut 6 bases from V and 2 bases from J; bases unmatched to any gene: 11. Germline CDR1 is DFQATT and CDR2 is SNEGSKA (reference sequence). The CDR3 protein is CSANGHTSGGTYEQYF. CDR3 nucleotides: TGCAGTGCCAATGGGCATACTAGCGGGGGGACCTACGAGCAGTACTTC.

The gene calls are TRBV3-1 and TRBJ1-1; D is perhaps TRBD1 (5 bases). CDR3 length equals 14 residues. The germline CDR1 and CDR2 sequences are LGHDT and YNNKEL (reference sequence). V was clipped by 1 base and J by 5 bases, with 11 bases between them. CDR3 nucleotides: TGTGCCAGCAGCCAAGGGGGGGGATGGACTGAAGCTTTCTTT. It translates to CASSQGGGWTEAFF.

This sequence joins TRBV20-1 and TRBJ2-7, with 12 bases lining up with TRBD1. With V trimmed by 2 bases and J by 7 bases, 6 bases remained unmatched. Germline V lookup: CDR1 DFQATT, CDR2 SNEGSKA (reference sequence). The CDR3 is made up of 14 amino acids. This CDR3 is CSARPGQGAFEQYF. CDR3 nucleotides: TGCAGTGCTAGACCGGGACAGGGGGCCTTTGAGCAGTACTTC.

The chain is built from TRBV7-9 and TRBJ2-7, with a weak D call TRBD2 (5 bases). This CDR3 is 17 amino acids long. Between the trimmed V and J ends, which lost 6 bases and 0 bases, there was a span of 21 bases. Per germline, CDR1 SEHNR and CDR2 FQNEAQ (reference sequence). In DNA, the CDR3 is TGTGCCAGCAGACCCCACCCACAAGCGGTTCGCTCCTACGAGCAGTACTTC. Amino acids: CASRPHPQAVRSYEQYF.

CDR3 sequence reads: CASSVEADYTEAFF. The DNA for the CDR3 is TGTGCCAGCAGCGTAGAGGCGGACTACACTGAAGCTTTCTTT. This chain joins TRBV9 and TRBJ1-1; D call uncertain. Germline CDR1 reads SGDLS; CDR2 reads YYNGEE. The germline V and J ends were trimmed by 0 bases and 3 bases, with 9 bases remaining between them. The CDR3 runs 14 residues.